This T cell receptor beta chain was recovered during a study of blood T cell repertoires in COVID-19. Study-level information: The United States, Italy and Spain supplied acute and convalescent COVID-19 samples. In each case, the material was cDNA or gDNA derived from T cells, B-cell-depleted T cells, or PBMCs.

Per the authors' pipeline: Estimated nucleated cell counts came from reference gene primer amplification. Assay used: immunoSEQ multiplex PCR; TCRdb lists only in-frame clones, some missing. The V and J calls and the clone size are those of that table, but D and trimming were determined from the DNA. The sample has about 400,000 clones; 75% to 90% are singletons. The Seattle patients, enrolled during active infection, were followed longitudinally. Sample: peripheral blood. This receptor was obtained from an older woman with COVID-19, enrolled during active disease.

CDR3 in amino acids: CASSVGDFNEKLFF. The CDR3 coding sequence is TGTGCCAGCAGCGTAGGAGATTTTAATGAAAAACTGTTTTTT. This sequence joins TRBV9 and TRBJ1-4, with D uncertain. CDR1 SGDLS and CDR2 YYNGEE come from the germline V gene. The CDR3 runs 14 residues. Trimming shortened V by 0 bases and J by 4 bases, and 7 bases separated the two germline ends.